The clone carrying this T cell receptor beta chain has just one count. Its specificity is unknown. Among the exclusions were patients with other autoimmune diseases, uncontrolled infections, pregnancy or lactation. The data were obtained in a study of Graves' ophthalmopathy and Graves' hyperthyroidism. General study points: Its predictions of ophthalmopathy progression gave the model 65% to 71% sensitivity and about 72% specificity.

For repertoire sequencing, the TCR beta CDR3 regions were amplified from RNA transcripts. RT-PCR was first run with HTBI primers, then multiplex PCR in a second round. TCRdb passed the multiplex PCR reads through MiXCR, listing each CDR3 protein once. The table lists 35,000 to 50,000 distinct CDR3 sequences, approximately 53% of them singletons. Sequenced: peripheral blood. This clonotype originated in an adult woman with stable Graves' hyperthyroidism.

As DNA, the CDR3 is TGCAGCAGTGACGGGACAGGGGAAGACTATGGCTACACCTTC. Encoded protein: CSSDGTGEDYGYTF. The rearrangement joins TRBV29-1 to TRBJ1-2; 10 bases align to TRBD1. The CDR3 is 14 residues long. In germline, CDR1 is SQVTM, CDR2 ANQGSEA. Trimming at V came to 8 bases and at J to 3 bases, leaving 9 bases not matched to a gene. Together with reference TRBV29-1 and TRBJ1-2, the CDR3 gives the full variable domain: SAVISQKPSRDICQRGTSLTIQCQVDSQVTMMFWYRQQPGQSLTLIATANQGSEATYESGFVIDKFPISRPNLTFSTLTVSNMSPEDSSIYLCSSDGTGEDYGYTFGSGTRLTVV.